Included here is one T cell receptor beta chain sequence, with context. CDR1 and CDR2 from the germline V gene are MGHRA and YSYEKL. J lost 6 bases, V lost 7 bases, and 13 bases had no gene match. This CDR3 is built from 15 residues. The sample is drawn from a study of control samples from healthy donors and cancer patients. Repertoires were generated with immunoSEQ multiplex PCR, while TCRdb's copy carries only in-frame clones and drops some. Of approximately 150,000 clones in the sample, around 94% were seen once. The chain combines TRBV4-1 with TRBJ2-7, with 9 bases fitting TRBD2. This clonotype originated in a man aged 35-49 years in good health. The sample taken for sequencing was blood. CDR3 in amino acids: CASTILAGVGSEQYF. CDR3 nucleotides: TGCGCCAGCACTATTTTAGCGGGAGTGGGTAGCGAGCAGTACTTC.